Described below is a single TCR beta chain sequence and its context. What it binds is unknown. Assay used: immunoSEQ multiplex PCR; TCRdb lists only in-frame clones, some missing. Found here are hundreds of thousands of clones, around 90% of them singletons; the top ten hold approximately 25%. This sample is part of a study of shared clonotypes between healthy human individuals. Broader study findings: Despite large depth, rarefaction showed incomplete sorted-subset sequencing. Of the naive CD4 clonotypes, around 4.7% were shared across several donors.

V lost 4 bases and J lost 0; bases outside the gene matches: 10. Germline CDR1 reads LGHNA; CDR2 reads YNFKEQ. There are 18 residues in the CDR3. Naive CD8 populations comprised CD45RO-negative cells positively selected for CCR7, excluding terminally differentiated effector memory CD45RA+ cells. Sequenced: naive CD8+ T cells sorted from blood. This clonotype was obtained from a man aged 25 to 40 in good health. This chain connects TRBV4-2 to TRBJ2-3; 10 bases are a match to TRBD2. CDR3 DNA sequence: TGTGCCAGCAGCCCAGTATTAGCGGGAGGACCTAGCACAGATACGCAGTATTTT. Protein product: CASSPVLAGGPSTDTQYF.